This is a list of T cell receptor beta chains from one sample in a study of blood T cells in healthy people across ages. TCRdb re-derived calls from the 5' RACE reads in MiXCR, one entry per CDR3 protein. The table shows about 700,000 distinct CDR3 sequences, with about 30% occurring only once. Sequenced input: blood. The source of these receptors is a woman over 75 in good health. CDR3s include the opening cysteine and the closing phenylalanine or tryptophan. The order of the fields is J gene, V gene, CDR3 protein.

TRBJ1-5 | TRBV20-1 | CSALDRAISGWPQHF
TRBJ2-1 | TRBV5-1 | CASSPGLAHDEQFF
TRBJ1-6 | TRBV7-2 | CASSLTGGVLGSPLHF
TRBJ2-3 | TRBV15 | CATSRGGLLFSQYF
TRBJ1-1 | TRBV12-3/TRBV12-4 | CASSLNVAPEAFF
TRBJ2-7 | TRBV4-1 | CASSQPTGSSYEQYF
TRBJ2-7 | TRBV4-2 | CASSQDPGTGTYEQYF
. | TRBV20-1 | CSATKMVRGLYEQYF
TRBJ1-2 | TRBV20-1 | CSARDRQGVGYTF
TRBJ1-2 | TRBV20-1 | CSARGEGVWYGYTF
TRBJ1-2 | TRBV6-6 | CASSYSVGQGTMSYTF
TRBJ2-3 | TRBV4-1 | CAGSQAPSTSDTQYF
TRBJ2-7 | TRBV4-2 | CASSQTSGYGEGQYF
TRBJ2-1 | TRBV20-1 | CSAEAKFSYNEQFF
TRBJ2-5 | TRBV7-3 | CASSLFPGRETQYF
TRBJ2-3 | TRBV27 | CASSRKLADTQYF
TRBJ2-7 | TRBV2 | CASSVLGSYEQYF
TRBJ2-3 | TRBV12-3/TRBV12-4 | CASSPVSADMEYF
TRBJ2-3 | TRBV5-1 | CASSLGTKGGGTDTQYF
TRBJ1-2 | TRBV7-8 | CASRTGTGYGYTF
TRBJ2-1 | TRBV20-1 | CSAEPAGSDNEQFF
TRBJ2-5 | TRBV20-1 | CSARVPLAVQETQYF
TRBJ2-2 | TRBV7-6 | CASSLSGHRGTGELFF
TRBJ1-1 | TRBV7-2 | CASSRGGWTQDEAFF
TRBJ1-4 | TRBV6-1 | CASRVQEREKLFF
TRBJ1-2 | TRBV10-3 | CAISEATGYGYTF
TRBJ1-6 | TRBV15 | CATSRGGNSPLHF
TRBJ2-4 | TRBV7-9 | CASSLGPLQYF
TRBJ1-5 | TRBV30 | CAPGGGRNQPQHF